The rows below give T cell receptor beta chains drawn from one sample of a study of OX40 agonist ivuxolimab in advanced cancers. Only in-frame clones appear in the TCRdb table, and some are missing; sequencing was by immunoSEQ multiplex PCR. Of around 15,000 clones detected, about 60% appear once; the ten largest clones hold about 8.7%. Source: CD4+ or CD8+ T cells sorted from blood, taken in a trial of the OX40 agonist ivuxolimab. These receptors originate from an adult with an advanced solid tumor such as melanoma, head and neck, liver or kidney cancer. CDR3s include the opening cysteine and the closing phenylalanine or tryptophan. D genes are given only for firm matches. Clone size is stated in some rows and not others, as once, few, many or a class when expanded.

D gene | clone size | J gene | V gene | CDR3 DNA | CDR3 protein
- | once | TRBJ2-5 | TRBV28 | TGTGCCAGCAGTTTATTATTAAGGGAGACCCAGTACTTC | CASSLLLRETQYF
TRBD1 | few | TRBJ2-3 | TRBV7-9 | TGTGCCAGCAGCTCAACTACAGGGGGCGGCACAGATACGCAGTATTTT | CASSSTTGGGTDTQYF
- | - | TRBJ1-3 | TRBV7-2 | TGTGCCAGCAGCTTAAATCTCCACAGTGTATCTGGAAACACCATATATTTT | CASSLNLHSVSGNTIYF
- | - | TRBJ2-7 | TRBV6-5 | TGTGCCAGCAGTTACACTAGGACCCACGAGCAGTACTTC | CASSYTRTHEQYF
TRBD2 | - | TRBJ2-2 | TRBV27 | TGTGCCAGCAGTTCACTTCTAGCGGGGGGCGGCGGGGAGCTGTTTTTT | CASSSLLAGGGGELFF
- | - | TRBJ1-4 | TRBV27 | TGTGCCAGCAGTCTTATACGGGGAGGTGAAAAACTGTTTTTT | CASSLIRGGEKLFF
TRBD1 | - | TRBJ2-7 | TRBV7-9 | TGTGCCAGCAGCCCCGGACAGGGGGACTACGAGCAGTACTTC | CASSPGQGDYEQYF
TRBD2 | - | TRBJ2-5 | TRBV14 | TGTGCCAGCAGCCAAGAAGCGGGGGGAGAAGAGACCCAGTACTTC | CASSQEAGGEETQYF
- | - | TRBJ2-5 | TRBV19 | TGTGCCAGTAGTATACTTCCTGGCCAAGAGACCCAGTACTTC | CASSILPGQETQYF
- | - | TRBJ2-3 | TRBV9 | TGTGCCAGCAGCGTAGCTGGGGCCCTAATAAATACGCAGTATTTT | CASSVAGALINTQYF
TRBD2 | - | TRBJ2-1 | TRBV4-1 | TGCGCCAGCAGCCCCCTGGGACTAGCGGGGGTTGAGCAGTTCTTC | CASSPLGLAGVEQFF
- | medium-sized | TRBJ1-5 | TRBV19 | TGTGCCAGTAGGACAGCATATAGCAATCAGCCCCAGCATTTT | CASRTAYSNQPQHF
- | few | TRBJ1-1 | TRBV19 | TGTGCCAGTACCAGGGGGAACACTGAAGCTTTCTTT | CASTRGNTEAFF
TRBD1 | - | TRBJ2-7 | TRBV7-8 | TGTGCCAGCAGCTTAGGTCCGGGACAGGGCTACGAGCAGTACTTC | CASSLGPGQGYEQYF
- | - | TRBJ2-7 | TRBV7-9 | TGTGCCAGCAGCTTAGTCTTGGGTGGAGAGCAGTACTTC | CASSLVLGGEQYF
- | - | TRBJ2-7 | TRBV11-2 | TGTGCCAGCAGCGCCCGGGACACAGGGTCGGAGCAGTACTTC | CASSARDTGSEQYF
- | - | TRBJ2-1 | TRBV5-4 | TGTGCCAGCGGAAGGGACAATGAGCAGTTCTTC | CASGRDNEQFF
- | - | TRBJ1-1 | TRBV19 | TGTGCCAGTAGAATTTCAGGGGCTACTGAAGCTTTCTTT | CASRISGATEAFF
TRBD2 | - | TRBJ2-1 | TRBV13 | TGTGCCAGCAGCCCTCGGACTAGCGGGGGTTACAATGAGCAGTTCTTC | CASSPRTSGGYNEQFF
TRBD2 | - | TRBJ2-1 | TRBV6-5 | TGTGCCAGCAGTTACGGGACTAGCAATGAGCAGTTCTTC | CASSYGTSNEQFF
TRBD1 | - | TRBJ1-2 | TRBV5-1 | TGCGCCAGCAGCCTGACCCTGACAGGGGCGGCCTATGGCTACACCTTC | CASSLTLTGAAYGYTF
- | once | TRBJ1-5 | TRBV28 | TGTGCCAGCAGTCTGCAGACAGATAGCAATCAGCCCCAGCATTTT | CASSLQTDSNQPQHF
- | few | TRBJ1-2 | TRBV14 | TGTGCCAGCAGCCGGGCGGTAACAGCGTACTATGGCTACACCTTC | CASSRAVTAYYGYTF
TRBD1 | - | TRBJ2-5 | TRBV5-6 | TGTGCCAGCAGTTTCCTTGGGACAGGGGGAGCGGAGACCCAGTACTTC | CASSFLGTGGAETQYF
- | few | TRBJ1-2 | TRBV4-1 | TGCGCCAGCAGCCAAGCCCGACAGCATAACTATGGCTACACCTTC | CASSQARQHNYGYTF
TRBD1 | - | TRBJ1-5 | TRBV6-5 | TGTGCCAGCGGGGAGGGGGCTAGTAACAATCAGCCCCAGCATTTT | CASGEGASNNQPQHF
- | - | TRBJ2-7 | TRBV7-9 | TGTGCCTCAAGCTTACCGGGGGGCGGCTACGAGCAGTACTTC | CASSLPGGGYEQYF
TRBD2 | - | TRBJ2-1 | TRBV4-1 | TGCGCCAGCAGCCAAGGGTGGGGGATGGGAGGGGATGAGCAGTTCTTC | CASSQGWGMGGDEQFF
- | few | TRBJ2-7 | TRBV4-1 | TGCGCCAGCAGCCAAGTGCAAGGGGGTTACGAGCAGTACTTC | CASSQVQGGYEQYF
TRBD1 | - | TRBJ2-2 | TRBV28 | TGTGCCAGCATTACATACGACAGGGGGCCGGACGGGGAGCTGTTTTTT | CASITYDRGPDGELFF
TRBD1 | once | TRBJ2-5 | TRBV29-1 | TGCAGCGTGGGATTAGGACAGGGAATACAGACCCAGTACTTC | CSVGLGQGIQTQYF
- | - | TRBJ2-1 | TRBV5-4 | TGTGCCAGCAGCTTATGGGGGCCCTACAATGAGCAGTTCTTC | CASSLWGPYNEQFF
TRBD1 | few | TRBJ1-2 | TRBV5-6 | TGTGCCAGCAGCCACCGGGACAGGGGCTATGGCTACACCTTC | CASSHRDRGYGYTF
TRBD1 | - | TRBJ2-5 | TRBV6-4 | TGTGCCAGCAGTGACTCGGGTAGGACAGGGTGTCAAGAGACCCAGTACTTC | CASSDSGRTGCQETQYF
- | once | TRBJ2-5 | TRBV7-9 | TGTGCCAGCAGCTTATTAATTGGGGGCGCAGGGGAGACCCAGTACTTC | CASSLLIGGAGETQYF
- | once | TRBJ2-7 | TRBV4-1 | TGCGCCAGCAGCCAAGTTAGGGGGAGCTCCTACGAGCAGTACTTC | CASSQVRGSSYEQYF
- | - | TRBJ1-5 | TRBV6-5 | TGTGCCAGCAGCCTGACACCACAACCCCAGCATTTT | CASSLTPQPQHF
TRBD2 | once | TRBJ2-7 | TRBV10-2 | TGCGCCAGCACGGGACTAGCGGGGGGGCGGTCCTACGAGCAGTACTTC | CASTGLAGGRSYEQYF
TRBD1 | - | TRBJ2-7 | TRBV7-9 | TGTGCCAGCAGCCAGACAGGGGCCTCCTACGAGCAGTACTTC | CASSQTGASYEQYF
- | few | TRBJ1-2 | TRBV2 | TGTGCCAGCAGGAAGGGCCAGGAACGTTATGGCTACACCTTC | CASRKGQERYGYTF
- | - | TRBJ1-2 | TRBV5-6 | TGTGCCAGCAGCTCATTAGGCTATGGCTACACCTTC | CASSSLGYGYTF
TRBD1 | few | TRBJ2-7 | TRBV19 | TGTGCCAGTAGTGAGTCAGGGGGCTCCTACGAGCAGTACTTC | CASSESGGSYEQYF
TRBD2 | - | TRBJ2-7 | TRBV6-5 | TGTGCCAGCAGGGGACTAGCGGGGGGCAAGCAGTACTTC | CASRGLAGGKQYF
- | - | TRBJ1-5 | TRBV6-1 | TGTGCCAGCAGTGAACGGGGTTATCAGCCCCAGCATTTT | CASSERGYQPQHF
TRBD2 | - | TRBJ2-5 | TRBV7-9 | TGTGCCAGCAGCTTCCTGACTAGCGGCACACAAGAGACCCAGTACTTC | CASSFLTSGTQETQYF
TRBD2 | - | TRBJ2-5 | TRBV7-2 | TGTGCCAGCAGCTTAGGAGGAGGGACTAGCGGGGTGAGGGAGACCCAGTACTTC | CASSLGGGTSGVRETQYF